This TCR beta chain was found in a study of tumor and adjacent non-tumor tissue in lung cancer. As for the study in general: Patients were aged about 30 to 85, approximately ten men and 4 to 6 women, stage I to III.

This clonotype was seen repeatedly, ten times or more. Its specificity is unknown. This sample's RNA came from whole unsorted tissue. Three rounds of nested PCR, following a modified ARM-PCR protocol, produced the TCRbeta library. TCRdb fed the multiplex PCR reads into MiXCR, producing one record per CDR3 protein. The sample lists approximately 90,000 distinct CDR3 sequences, roughly two thirds occurring once. General study findings and limits: Top 100 clones took a larger repertoire share in normal lung.

Germline loops: CDR1 MGHRA, CDR2 YSYEKL. Trimming at V came to 2 bases and at J to 4 bases, leaving 3 bases not matched to a gene. This CDR3 comprises 15 residues. The chain couples TRBV4-1 to TRBJ1-5, with TRBD1 matching over 9 bases. The sample was lung tumor tissue. The clonotype originates from a man in his 70s with non-small cell lung cancer. The CDR3: CASSQQDRGNQPQHF. The CDR3 nucleotides are TGCGCCAGCAGCCAACAAGACAGGGGGAATCAGCCCCAGCATTTT.